The 30 T cell receptor beta chains below were found in one sample sequenced in a study of early T cells in non-severe SARS-CoV-2 infection. One entry per CDR3 protein, called by TCRdb with MiXCR from the 5' RACE reads. This sample carries approximately 97,000 distinct CDR3 sequences, approximately 14% of them seen once, and the ten largest clones take over 5%. The sequencing sample was made of whole blood. Every receptor here comes from an adult who was a healthcare worker with PCR-confirmed SARS-CoV-2 infection or an uninfected control (not recorded which).

This clonotype turned up a few times. This chain uses TRBV19 with TRBJ1-5; D not resolved. V lost 5 bases and J 5 bases, leaving 7 bases between the germline ends. CDR3 length: 12 residues. Germline-derived CDR1 and CDR2 are LNHDA and SQIVND (reference sequence). As DNA, the CDR3 is TGTGCCAGTAGTGAATTTGATCAGCCCCAGCATTTT. It yields the protein CASSEFDQPQHF.

This clonotype was counted a few times. The chain couples TRBV11-2 to TRBJ1-4; the D gene is possibly TRBD1 (5 bases). The CDR3 extends over 14 amino acids. The V end lost 3 bases, the J end lost 3 bases, and 8 bases lay between the germline ends. Germline CDR1 reads SGHAT; CDR2 reads FQNNGV. For the CDR3, the DNA is TGTGCCAGCAGCTTCAGGGCTGCTAATGAAAAACTGTTTTTT. Translating it yields CASSFRAANEKLFF.

The genes are TRBV7-9 and TRBJ2-5, with 8 bases identical to TRBD2. The trim removed 5 bases at V and 5 bases at J, leaving 13 bases unmatched. The CDR3 runs 16 residues. Germline V CDR1 and CDR2: SEHNR, FQNEAQ (reference sequence). The CDR3 sequence: CASSTFTSGSLETQYF. CDR3 nucleotide sequence: TGTGCCAGCAGCACTTTCACTAGCGGCTCATTGGAGACCCAGTACTTC.

The chain uses TRBV29-1 and TRBJ1-1, with D unclear. CDR1 SQVTM and CDR2 ANQGSEA come from the germline V gene. Trimming removed 1 base at V and 1 base at J, with 4 bases between. This CDR3 has 12 amino acids. As DNA, the CDR3 is TGCAGCGTTGAAGGACGGAACACTGAAGCTTTCTTT. This encodes CSVEGRNTEAFF.

Ten or more counts support this clonotype. The rearrangement joins TRBV6-2 or TRBV6-3 to TRBJ2-3, with 7 bases fitting TRBD2. With 2 bases clipped from V and 0 bases from J, the junction kept 5 bases outside the gene matches. Germline-derived CDR1 and CDR2 are MNHEY and SVGEGT. This CDR3 spans 16 amino acids. In DNA, the CDR3 is TGTGCCAGCAGTTACGAGCGGGACCCTAGCACAGATACGCAGTATTTT. It codes for CASSYERDPSTDTQYF.

The gene calls are TRBV24-1 and TRBJ2-2; possibly TRBD2 for D (6 bases). CDR3 length: 16 residues. Germline V gene sequence: CDR1 KGHDR, CDR2 SFDVKD. With 3 bases removed from V and 4 bases from J, the gap between germline ends came to 14 bases. CDR3 protein: CATSDPGDGSTGELFF. The CDR3 DNA reads as TGTGCCACCAGTGATCCGGGAGATGGGAGCACCGGGGAGCTGTTTTTT.

The rearrangement joins TRBV27 to TRBJ1-2; the match to TRBD1 covers 8 bases. Germline V CDR1 and CDR2: MNHEY, SMNVEV (reference sequence). This CDR3 comprises 14 residues. The ends lost 6 bases at V and 4 bases at J; junction bases unmatched: 7. In DNA, the CDR3 is TGTGCCAGCAGGGGGACAGGACGGGGCTATGGCTACACCTTC. Residues: CASRGTGRGYGYTF.

This clonotype came up many times. The J gene is TRBJ2-1, the V gene TRBV7-6, with D tentatively TRBD2 (5 bases). Trimming took off 2 bases at V and 8 bases at J, with 13 bases between the two ends. Germline CDR1 and CDR2: SGHVS and FNYEAQ. The CDR3 covers 14 residues. CDR3 protein: CASSLYGPRDEQFF. The CDR3 coding sequence is TGTGCCAGCAGCTTATACGGTCCGAGGGATGAGCAGTTCTTC.

This clonotype has a count of ten or more. This chain connects TRBV20-1 to TRBJ2-3, with unresolved D. Germline CDR1 is DFQATT and CDR2 is SNEGSKA (reference sequence). The CDR3 loop spans 13 amino acids. The ends were cut back, 3 bases at V and 6 bases at J, with 13 bases in the middle. CDR3 residues: CSASTYFADTQYF. CDR3 bases: TGCAGTGCTAGCACCTACTTTGCGGATACGCAGTATTTT.

The sample holds a few counts of this clonotype. The chain combines TRBV25-1 with TRBJ2-5; maybe TRBD2 (5 bases). This CDR3 is 14 amino acids long. V lost 5 bases to trimming and J lost 5 bases, with 15 bases between them. Germline loops: CDR1 MGHDK, CDR2 SYGVNS. CDR3 in amino acids: CASSPSSGVETQYF. CDR3 sequence (DNA): TGTGCCAGCAGTCCTTCCTCCGGGGTCGAGACCCAGTACTTC.

This clonotype has more than one count but fewer than ten. The chain recombines TRBV6-2 or TRBV6-3 with TRBJ2-3, with TRBD2 as a possible D gene (6 bases). The CDR3 has 16 residues. Germline V gene lookup returns CDR1 MNHEY and CDR2 SVGEGT. Trimming pared 4 bases from V and 3 bases from J, leaving 17 bases between. This chain's CDR3 is CASSSILREKTDTQYF. Here the CDR3 DNA reads TGTGCCAGCAGTTCCATCCTGCGGGAAAAGACAGATACGCAGTATTTT.

There are many counts of this clonotype. The chain carries TRBV19 and TRBJ2-3, with D perhaps matching TRBD2 (6 bases). The V end was cut by 4 bases, the J end by 2 bases, with 19 bases between. In germline, CDR1 is LNHDA, CDR2 SQIVND (reference sequence). CDR3 size: 17 residues. The CDR3 bases are TGTGCCAGTAGTACTCCGGGACTGAGGAGATACACAGATACGCAGTATTTT. This gives the protein CASSTPGLRRYTDTQYF.

This clonotype turned up a few times. V usage is TRBV12-3 or TRBV12-4 and J usage is TRBJ2-3; D is unclear. Trimming left V 7 bases short and J 5 bases short, with 10 bases between. This CDR3 contains 12 residues. In DNA, the CDR3 is TGTGCCAGCACCCGGACGGGAGATACGCAGTATTTT. It is translated as CASTRTGDTQYF.

This sequence joins TRBV4-3 and TRBJ1-2; no clear D. Trimming took off 0 bases at V and 8 bases at J, with 10 bases between the two ends. This CDR3 comprises 13 residues. The germline gives CDR1 LGHNA, CDR2 YSLEER. CDR3 coding DNA: TGCGCCAGCAGCCAAGACTCAGTCGGGGGCTACACCTTC. As protein: CASSQDSVGGYTF.

This clonotype has just a few counts. This sequence joins TRBV28 and TRBJ2-7; D remains unclear. The germline CDR1 and CDR2 sequences are MDHEN and SYDVKM. Trimming took off 4 bases at V and 4 bases at J, with 8 bases between the two ends. The CDR3 consists of 12 residues. CDR3 nucleotides: TGTGCCAGCAGTTCCGGGTATTACGAGCAGTACTTC. Translating it yields CASSSGYYEQYF.

In its sample, this clonotype was seen a few times. V is TRBV27 and J is TRBJ2-1; D unclear. CDR1 MNHEY and CDR2 SMNVEV come from the germline V gene (reference sequence). The CDR3 totals 13 residues. The V and J ends lost 6 bases and 8 bases respectively, with 14 bases between them. The CDR3 nucleotides read TGTGCCAGCAGGTCACACATAAACGATGAGCAGTTCTTC. This codes for CASRSHINDEQFF.

This rearrangement joins TRBV3-1 to TRBJ2-3, with D perhaps TRBD1 (6 bases). V gave up 4 bases and J gave up 7 bases, with 12 bases separating them. The CDR3 is 13 amino acids. The germline V gene encodes CDR1 LGHDT and CDR2 YNNKEL (reference sequence). CDR3 nucleotides: TGTGCCAGCAGCCGGCTTACAGGGAATACGCAGTATTTT. Translation: CASSRLTGNTQYF.

This clonotype was observed many times. V gene TRBV11-2 combines with J gene TRBJ2-7, with a tentative D call TRBD2 (6 bases). With 1 base removed from V and 3 bases from J, the gap between germline ends came to 10 bases. The CDR3 is 14 residues long. From germline, CDR1 is SGHAT and CDR2 FQNNGV. The CDR3, as DNA: TGTGCCAGCAGCTTAGTCACGGAGGGCTACGAGCAGTACTTC. This codes for CASSLVTEGYEQYF.

Many counts were recorded for this clonotype. The genes are TRBV12-3 or TRBV12-4 and TRBJ2-7; weak D call: TRBD1 (6 bases). CDR3 length: 12 amino acids. V was trimmed by 2 bases and J by 6 bases, leaving 8 bases between them. The CDR3 loop is CASSLTRGEQYF. In DNA, the CDR3 is TGTGCCAGCAGTTTAACCAGGGGCGAGCAGTACTTC.

There are a few counts of this clonotype. V and J are TRBV13 and TRBJ2-7; 12 bases are shared with TRBD2. V was clipped by 5 bases and J by 0 bases; unmatched bases: 5. This CDR3 contains 16 residues. Germline assignment: CDR1 PRHDT and CDR2 FYEKMQ (reference sequence). This chain's CDR3 is CASSPGLAGASYEQYF. DNA for the CDR3: TGTGCCAGCAGCCCGGGACTAGCGGGTGCCTCCTACGAGCAGTACTTC.

In this sample, this clonotype turned up a few times. The rearrangement joins TRBV29-1 to TRBJ2-2; TRBD2 might be the D (5 bases). The CDR3 extends over 13 amino acids. V was shortened by 5 bases and J by 0 bases, with 7 bases between the two germline ends. CDR1 and CDR2 (germline): SQVTM, ANQGSEA. The CDR3 DNA follows: TGCAGCGTTACTAGATCGAACACCGGGGAGCTGTTTTTT. Its translation: CSVTRSNTGELFF.

The chain is built from TRBV29-1 and TRBJ2-7, with D possibly called TRBD1 or TRBD2 (5 bases each). This CDR3 spans 12 amino acids. Germline V CDR1 and CDR2: SQVTM, ANQGSEA. V dropped 4 bases and J dropped 5 bases, with 12 bases sitting between them. This CDR3 is CSVVRRGDEQYF. The CDR3 coding sequence is TGCAGCGTTGTACGTCGGGGCGACGAGCAGTACTTC.

V gene TRBV12-3 or TRBV12-4 combines with J gene TRBJ2-2; perhaps D is TRBD1 or TRBD2 (5 bases each). The CDR3 runs 13 residues. V lost 3 bases to trimming and J lost 7 bases, with 9 bases between them. The CDR3 spells CASSFGALGELFF. As DNA, the CDR3 is TGTGCCAGCAGTTTCGGGGCCCTCGGGGAGCTGTTTTTT.

This clonotype was seen many times. The chain joins TRBV20-1 to TRBJ2-7; 11 bases are shared with TRBD2. The germline V gene encodes CDR1 DFQATT and CDR2 SNEGSKA (reference sequence). This CDR3 spans 14 amino acids. The trim removed 6 bases at V and 2 bases at J, leaving 6 bases unmatched. The CDR3: CSAQGLADTYEQYF. DNA for the CDR3: TGCAGTGCGCAGGGACTAGCGGACACCTACGAGCAGTACTTC.

This clonotype was counted a few times. The chain links TRBV7-9 to TRBJ2-7; 13 bases line up with TRBD2. The CDR3 length is 19 residues. The junction had 13 bases not matched to a gene; V was cut back by 5 bases and J by 0 bases. Germline lookup yields CDR1 SEHNR and CDR2 FQNEAQ (reference sequence). The CDR3 reads CASSPGWGTSGIPSYEQYF. CDR3 coding DNA: TGTGCCAGCAGCCCAGGGTGGGGGACTAGCGGGATCCCCTCCTACGAGCAGTACTTC. Using reference TRBV7-9 and TRBJ2-7 for the parts outside the CDR3, the full variable domain is DTGVSQNPRHKITKRGQNVTFRCDPISEHNRLYWYRQTLGQGPEFLTYFQNEAQLEKSRLLSDRFSAERPKGSFSTLEIQRTEQGDSAMYLCASSPGWGTSGIPSYEQYFGPGTRLTVT.

This clonotype was counted at least ten times. The rearrangement joins TRBV7-2 to TRBJ2-7, with D possibly TRBD1 on 5 matching bases. Germline-derived CDR1 and CDR2 are SGHTA and FQGNSA. CDR3 length equals 15 residues. V was trimmed by 2 bases and J by 0 bases, leaving 11 bases between them. The CDR3 here is CASSLRGPLSYEQYF. CDR3 in DNA: TGTGCCAGCAGCTTAAGGGGCCCTCTCTCCTACGAGCAGTACTTC.

The rearrangement joins TRBV6-5 to TRBJ2-3; 7 nucleotides line up with TRBD2. This CDR3 has 14 amino acids. In germline, CDR1 is MNHEY, CDR2 SVGAGI. Germline trimming cut 5 bases from V and 4 bases from J; bases unmatched to any gene: 6. The CDR3 region has the DNA TGTGCCAGCAGTGCCGGGACTATGGCAGATACGCAGTATTTT. Translating gives CASSAGTMADTQYF.

The V gene is TRBV5-1, the J gene TRBJ2-7, with D perhaps matching TRBD1 (6 bases). Germline V gene sequence: CDR1 SGHRS, CDR2 YFSETQ. CDR3 length: 14 residues. The germline V and J ends were trimmed by 1 base and 4 bases, with 12 bases remaining between them. CDR3 coding DNA: TGCGCCAGCAGCTTGTTACAGGGCGGGTACGAGCAGTACTTC. Translation: CASSLLQGGYEQYF.

Many counts were recorded for this clonotype. This sequence joins TRBV7-8 and TRBJ2-1, with 13 bases that match TRBD2. The CDR3 sequence is 17 residues long. V shed 0 bases, J shed 9 bases, and the junction held 8 bases outside the gene matches. Germline CDR1 reads SGHVS; CDR2 reads FQNEAQ. CDR3 sequence (DNA): TGTGCCAGCAGCTTAGCTGGGACTAGCGGGATTTACGGTGAGCAGTTCTTC. Protein product: CASSLAGTSGIYGEQFF.

This chain joins TRBV7-2 and TRBJ2-1, with D unclear. The CDR3 is made up of 13 amino acids. V lost 1 base to trimming and J lost 8 bases, with 9 bases between them. Germline CDR1 SGHTA, CDR2 FQGNSA. As DNA, the CDR3 is TGTGCCAGCAGCTTAGGGCCCCTGGATGAGCAGTTCTTC. Translating it yields CASSLGPLDEQFF.